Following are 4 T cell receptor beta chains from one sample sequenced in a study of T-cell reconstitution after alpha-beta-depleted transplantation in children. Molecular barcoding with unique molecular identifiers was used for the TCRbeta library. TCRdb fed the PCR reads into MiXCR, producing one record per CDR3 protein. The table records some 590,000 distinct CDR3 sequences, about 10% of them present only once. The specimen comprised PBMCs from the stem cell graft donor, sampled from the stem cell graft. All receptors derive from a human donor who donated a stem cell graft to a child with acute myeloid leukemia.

The CDR3 sequence: CASSVESGTYGYTF. The CDR3 DNA sequence: TGTGCCAGCAGCGTAGAGTCCGGGACCTATGGCTACACCTTC. The chain recombines TRBV9 with TRBJ1-2, with D possibly TRBD1 on 5 matching bases. Looked up from germline, CDR1 is SGDLS and CDR2 is YYNGEE. The CDR3 is 14 residues long. Trimming took off 0 bases at V and 4 bases at J, with 10 bases between the two ends.

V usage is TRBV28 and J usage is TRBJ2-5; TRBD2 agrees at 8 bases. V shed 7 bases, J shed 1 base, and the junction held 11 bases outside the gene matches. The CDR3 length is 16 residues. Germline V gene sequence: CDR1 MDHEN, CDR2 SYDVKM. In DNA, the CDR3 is TGTGCCAGCACCTCGGCCGGGAGGGCCCTCCAAGAGACCCAGTACTTC. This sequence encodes CASTSAGRALQETQYF.

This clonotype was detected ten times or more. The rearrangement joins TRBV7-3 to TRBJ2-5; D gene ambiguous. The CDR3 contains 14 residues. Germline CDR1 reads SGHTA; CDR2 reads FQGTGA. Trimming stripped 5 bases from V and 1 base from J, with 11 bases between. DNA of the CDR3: TGTGCCAGCAGCCTATACGGATCCCAAGAGACCCAGTACTTC. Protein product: CASSLYGSQETQYF. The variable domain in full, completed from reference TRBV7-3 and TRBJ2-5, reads GAGVSQTPSNKVTEKGKYVELRCDPISGHTALYWYRQSLGQGPEFLIYFQGTGAADDSGLPNDRFFAVRPEGSVSTLKIQRTERGDSAVYLCASSLYGSQETQYFGPGTRLLVL.

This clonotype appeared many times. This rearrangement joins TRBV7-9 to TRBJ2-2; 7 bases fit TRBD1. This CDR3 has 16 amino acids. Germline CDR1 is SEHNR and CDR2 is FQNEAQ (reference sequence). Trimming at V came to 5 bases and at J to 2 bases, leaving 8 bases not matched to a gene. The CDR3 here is CASSRGGRANTGELFF. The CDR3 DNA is TGTGCCAGCAGCCGAGGGGGCAGAGCCAACACCGGGGAGCTGTTTTTT.